Listed here are 26 T cell receptor beta chains from one sample, sequenced in a study of T cells in localized non-small cell lung cancer. The assay was immunoSEQ multiplex PCR, and TCRdb's table has in-frame clones only and misses some. The data contain about 1,500 clones, about 20% of them singletons. Sequenced material: lung tumor tissue, taken before any cancer treatment. The receptors were gathered from a woman between 40 and 69 years old with stage I lung adenocarcinoma.

This clone is large. This chain connects TRBV28 to TRBJ1-2; a weak D match, TRBD1 (5 bases). Germline lookup yields CDR1 MDHEN and CDR2 SYDVKM. V shed 7 bases and J shed 1 base, with 10 bases lying between them. CDR3 length equals 13 residues. In DNA, the CDR3 is TGTGCCAGCATCCCGCAGGGTAACTATGGCTACACCTTC. This encodes CASIPQGNYGYTF.

In this sample, this clone turned up a few times. This rearrangement joins TRBV6-8 to TRBJ1-4; D remains ambiguous. The V gene lost 10 bases and the J gene lost 0 bases, with 9 bases spanning the gap. This CDR3 spans 13 amino acids. Germline CDR1 is MNHGY and CDR2 is SAAAGT. CDR3 sequence (DNA): TGTGCCATCAAGGCCGCAACTAATGAAAAACTGTTTTTT. It translates to CAIKAATNEKLFF.

The chain couples TRBV6-8 to TRBJ1-1, with D tentatively TRBD1 (6 bases). V was cut by 5 bases and J by 1 base, with 11 bases left in between. This CDR3 comprises 14 residues. Germline values: CDR1 MNHGY, CDR2 SAAAGT. The CDR3 DNA follows: TGTGCCAGCAGTGCTACAGGGACGAACACTGAAGCTTTCTTT. Translating gives CASSATGTNTEAFF.

The V gene is TRBV28, the J gene TRBJ2-6; TRBD1 agrees at 7 bases. V gave up 6 bases and J gave up 4 bases; unmatched junction bases: 24. The CDR3 length is 21 residues. Germline assignment: CDR1 MDHEN and CDR2 SYDVKM. As DNA, the CDR3 is TGTGCCAGCAGCACACAACAAACCACTGGACAGGTGGGAGCGGGGGCCAACGTCCTGACTTTC. Its protein product is CASSTQQTTGQVGAGANVLTF.

In this sample, this clone turned up a few times. The chain has TRBV19 and TRBJ1-2; TRBD1 matches 8 bases. The V and J ends lost 4 bases and 4 bases, in that order; junction bases with no gene match: 2. CDR1 and CDR2 (germline): LNHDA, SQIVND (reference sequence). The CDR3 length is 13 residues. DNA of the CDR3: TGTGCCAGTAGTACGGGACAGGCCTATGGCTACACCTTC. It is translated as CASSTGQAYGYTF.

This clone appeared a few times. This chain joins TRBV7-6 and TRBJ2-1; the D is unclear. CDR1 SGHVS and CDR2 FNYEAQ come from the germline V gene. This CDR3 comprises 14 residues. V gave up 4 bases and J gave up 0 bases, with 7 bases separating them. The CDR3 nucleotides are TGTGCCAGCAGCTCTAGGAGCTCCTACAATGAGCAGTTCTTC. Translated, it gives CASSSRSSYNEQFF.

This clone was found a few times. The genes are TRBV15 and TRBJ1-4; D might be TRBD1 (5 bases). The CDR3 sequence is 15 residues long. V was shortened by 0 bases and J by 2 bases, with 7 bases between the two germline ends. The germline gives CDR1 LNHNV, CDR2 YYDKDF (reference sequence). The CDR3: CATSRDKGTNEKLFF. The CDR3 DNA reads TGTGCCACCAGCAGAGACAAGGGGACTAATGAAAAACTGTTTTTT.

The V and J genes are TRBV5-1 and TRBJ2-5; D might be TRBD2 (5 bases). CDR1 is SGHRS and CDR2 is YFSETQ in the germline V gene. Between the trimmed V and J ends, which lost 0 bases and 2 bases, there was a span of 14 bases. CDR3 length equals 16 residues. DNA of the CDR3: TGCGCCAGCAGCTTGGACGGGCGGGCAGGACAAGAGACCCAGTACTTC. Protein: CASSLDGRAGQETQYF.

There are a few counts of this clone. The DNA of the CDR3 is TGTGCCAGCAGAGCAGGCGGAACGCATGGCTACACCTTC. Amino acid sequence: CASRAGGTHGYTF. The rearrangement links TRBV6-8 to TRBJ1-2, with D unresolved. Deletions cut 6 bases from V and 6 bases from J, with 14 bases between. The CDR3 is 13 amino acids. Germline V gene data show CDR1 as MNHGY and CDR2 as SAAAGT.

This clone has a handful of counts. The V gene is TRBV30, the J gene TRBJ1-2, with D tentatively TRBD1 (6 bases). Trimming shortened V by 1 base and J by 8 bases, and 17 bases separated the two germline ends. This CDR3 region has 14 residues. Germline-derived CDR1 and CDR2 are GTSNPN and SVGIG (reference sequence). The CDR3 bases are TGTGCCTGGAGTGACCGGGGGCCCCGACGCGGCTACACCTTC. This codes for CAWSDRGPRRGYTF.

V gene TRBV11-3 combines with J gene TRBJ2-1; 11 nucleotides align to TRBD2. V gave up 5 bases and J gave up 4 bases; unmatched junction bases: 10. The CDR3 extends over 17 amino acids. Germline values: CDR1 SGHNT, CDR2 YENEEA. The CDR3 loop is CASSPVAGLAAYNEQFF. The CDR3 coding sequence is TGTGCCAGCAGCCCGGTGGCGGGACTAGCGGCTTACAATGAGCAGTTCTTC.

The chain uses TRBV30 and TRBJ1-3; D gene uncertain. CDR3 size: 13 residues. The germline V and J ends were trimmed by 5 bases and 1 base, with 9 bases remaining between them. Germline CDR1 GTSNPN, CDR2 SVGIG (reference sequence). The CDR3 nucleotides read TGTGCCTGGGGGCAATATTCTGGAAACACCATATATTTT. Its protein product is CAWGQYSGNTIYF.

This clone is medium-sized. This rearrangement joins TRBV11-3 to TRBJ1-2; D not certain. Germline V CDR1 and CDR2: SGHNT, YENEEA. This CDR3 is built from 15 residues. V dropped 4 bases and J dropped 4 bases, with 16 bases sitting between them. CDR3 DNA: TGTGCCAGCAGCTCCCGGGATAGGAGTGTCTATGGCTACACCTTC. It codes for CASSSRDRSVYGYTF.

This clone has only a few counts. The chain uses TRBV30 and TRBJ2-5; D possibly corresponds to TRBD1 (5 bases). V lost 0 bases to trimming and J lost 1 base, with 12 bases between them. The CDR3 length is 15 residues. Germline values: CDR1 GTSNPN, CDR2 SVGIG (reference sequence). CDR3: CAWSVGAYSQETQYF. The DNA for the CDR3 is TGTGCCTGGAGTGTTGGGGCTTACTCCCAAGAGACCCAGTACTTC.

Only a few counts were recorded for this clone. The chain has TRBV7-7 and TRBJ2-3, with a possible D match to TRBD1 (8 bases). CDR1 SSHAT and CDR2 FNYEAQ come from the germline V gene (reference sequence). The CDR3 length is 15 residues. V lost 1 base and J 5 bases, leaving 13 bases between the germline ends. This CDR3 reads CASSLDRGGRDTQYF. The CDR3 nucleotides read TGTGCCAGCAGCTTAGACAGGGGGGGTAGAGATACGCAGTATTTT.

This clone was detected only a few times. This chain links TRBV2 with TRBJ2-7; 9 nucleotides line up with TRBD1. Looked up from germline, CDR1 is SNHLY and CDR2 is FYNNEI. V dropped 7 bases and J dropped 0; count of bases not matched to a gene: 16. This CDR3 spans 18 amino acids. The CDR3 nucleotides read TGTGCCAGCAACATGGACAGGGGTGACCCCCTGAGCTCCTACGAGCAGTACTTC. The encoded protein is CASNMDRGDPLSSYEQYF.

This chain's CDR3 is CASSAMTGSQYF. The DNA for the CDR3 is TGTGCCAGCAGTGCTATGACAGGATCTCAGTACTTC. The rearrangement links TRBV6-8 to TRBJ2-7; tentatively, D is TRBD1 (6 bases). The V and J ends lost 5 bases and 10 bases respectively, with 15 bases between them. The CDR3 loop spans 12 amino acids. Germline CDR1 is MNHGY and CDR2 is SAAAGT.

The rearrangement joins TRBV5-1 to TRBJ1-1; the D gene is possibly TRBD1 (5 bases). This CDR3 is 15 amino acids long. Germline V CDR1 and CDR2: SGHRS, YFSETQ. The V and J ends lost 4 bases and 2 bases respectively, with 15 bases between them. This CDR3 reads CASSGGGFGNTEAFF. As DNA, the CDR3 is TGCGCCAGCAGCGGCGGGGGGTTTGGAAACACTGAAGCTTTCTTT.

The chain uses TRBV5-1 and TRBJ2-7; 9 bases map to TRBD2. Trimming removed 2 bases from V and 0 bases from J; junction bases left unmatched: 0. Germline CDR1 and CDR2: SGHRS and YFSETQ. The CDR3 consists of 14 residues. CDR3 DNA: TGCGCCAGCAGCTTTAGCGGGGGCTCCTACGAGCAGTACTTC. Translation gives CASSFSGGSYEQYF.

In DNA form, the CDR3 reads TGTGCCAGCAGCAACCGACAGGGGGCCTACGAGCAGTACTTC. Encoded protein: CASSNRQGAYEQYF. The chain joins TRBV11-3 to TRBJ2-7; 9 bases are a match to TRBD1. This CDR3 comprises 14 residues. From germline, CDR1 is SGHNT and CDR2 YENEEA. Trimming cost V 5 bases and J 2 bases; bases outside gene matches: 4.

This clone was detected only a few times. The V and J genes are TRBV9 and TRBJ1-2, with TRBD1 as a possible D gene (6 bases). Germline V gene sequence: CDR1 SGDLS, CDR2 YYNGEE. With 5 bases removed from V and 3 bases from J, the gap between germline ends came to 11 bases. The CDR3 is made up of 13 amino acids. The CDR3 DNA reads as TGTGCCAGCAGTTTTAGGGGGGACTATGGCTACACCTTC. Translated, it gives CASSFRGDYGYTF.

This clone rates as large. J is TRBJ2-7 and V is TRBV9, with D perhaps matching TRBD1 (5 bases). Germline V lookup: CDR1 SGDLS, CDR2 YYNGEE. V was shortened by 0 bases and J by 2 bases, with 9 bases between the two germline ends. The CDR3 totals 14 residues. The CDR3 coding sequence is TGTGCCAGCAGCGTAGGCCAGGGTACCTACGAGCAGTACTTC. Its protein is CASSVGQGTYEQYF.

This clone appeared a few times. The chain links TRBV15 to TRBJ2-7; 12 nucleotides agree with TRBD1. This CDR3 contains 15 residues. Germline values: CDR1 LNHNV, CDR2 YYDKDF (reference sequence). With 3 bases clipped from V and 5 bases from J, the junction kept 5 bases outside the gene matches. The CDR3 nucleotides read TGTGCCACCAGCAGGTTCGGGACAGGGGGCCACGAGCAGTACTTC. It codes for CATSRFGTGGHEQYF.

This chain uses TRBV15 with TRBJ2-5, with a tentative D call TRBD2 (7 bases). Trimming took off 0 bases at V and 4 bases at J, with 15 bases between the two ends. The CDR3 contains 16 residues. CDR1 is LNHNV, CDR2 YYDKDF, per germline (reference sequence). The CDR3 protein is CATSRDRGREIETQYF. CDR3 coding DNA: TGTGCCACCAGCAGAGATAGGGGGAGGGAGATAGAGACCCAGTACTTC. The full variable domain, completed using reference TRBV15 and TRBJ2-5, is DAMVIQNPRYQVTQFGKPVTLSCSQTLNHNVMYWYQQKSSQAPKLLFHYYDKDFNNEADTPDNFQSRRPNTSFCFLDIRSPGLGDTAMYLCATSRDRGREIETQYFGPGTRLLVL.

The J gene is TRBJ2-7, the V gene TRBV9; 12 nucleotides match TRBD1. V trimming: 1 base; J trimming: 5 bases; junction bases outside the gene matches: 7. The CDR3 loop spans 16 amino acids. The germline V gene encodes CDR1 SGDLS and CDR2 YYNGEE. The CDR3 loop reads CASSVTGGTGGDEQYF. In DNA, the CDR3 is TGTGCCAGCAGCGTAACAGGAGGGACAGGGGGCGACGAGCAGTACTTC.

This clone was seen a handful of times. The chain is built from TRBV4-1 and TRBJ1-2; D is uncertain. The germline gives CDR1 MGHRA, CDR2 YSYEKL. There are 15 residues in the CDR3. V lost 0 bases and J 4 bases, leaving 12 bases between the germline ends. This CDR3 reads CASSQEEEPFYGYTF. As DNA, the CDR3 is TGCGCCAGCAGCCAAGAGGAGGAGCCCTTCTATGGCTACACCTTC.